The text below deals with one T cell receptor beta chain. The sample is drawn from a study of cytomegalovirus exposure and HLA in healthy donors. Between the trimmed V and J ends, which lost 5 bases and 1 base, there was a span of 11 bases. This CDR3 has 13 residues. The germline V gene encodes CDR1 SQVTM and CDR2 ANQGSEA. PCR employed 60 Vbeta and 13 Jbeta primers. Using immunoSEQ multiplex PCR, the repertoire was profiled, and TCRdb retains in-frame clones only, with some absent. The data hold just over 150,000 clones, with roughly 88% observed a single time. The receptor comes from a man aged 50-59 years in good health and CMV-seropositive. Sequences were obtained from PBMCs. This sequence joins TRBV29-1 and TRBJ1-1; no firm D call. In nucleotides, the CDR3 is TGCAGCGTTTTCAGTCAGGCGAACACTGAAGCTTTCTTT. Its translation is CSVFSQANTEAFF.